Shown below are 4 T cell receptor beta chains from a single sample sequenced in a study of tumor and adjacent non-tumor tissue in lung cancer. The template was RNA from unsorted bulk tissue. TCRbeta libraries were built with three rounds of nested PCR, modified from ARM-PCR. Via MiXCR, TCRdb re-called the multiplex PCR reads, giving one row per CDR3 protein. The sample includes 120,000 or so distinct CDR3 sequences, around three fifths of them seen just once. Material for sequencing was lung tumor tissue. Receptors originate from a man younger than 40 with non-small cell lung cancer.

This rearrangement joins TRBV4-3 to TRBJ1-2; D is unresolved. The CDR3 sequence is 14 residues long. V lost 0 bases and J lost 6, with 11 bases in between. The germline V gene encodes CDR1 LGHNA and CDR2 YSLEER. CDR3 sequence (DNA): TGCGCCAGCAGCCAAGATTTGATCAGCGATGGCTACACCTTC. Its translation is CASSQDLISDGYTF.

A word on this clonotype: A junction boundary mismatches the germline segment, possibly from a read error. V is TRBV4-1 and J is TRBJ1-1, with a possible D match to TRBD1 (5 bases). Germline V gene data show CDR1 as MGHRA and CDR2 as YSYEKL. This CDR3 spans 14 amino acids. This chain's CDR3 is CTSSLVGQDTEAFF. CDR3 in DNA: TGCACCAGCAGCCTGGTGGGGCAGGACACTGAAGCTTTCTTT.

This clonotype has more than one count but fewer than ten. The chain is built from TRBV5-6 and TRBJ2-5; TRBD1 matches at 10 bases. The germline V gene has CDR1 SGHDT and CDR2 YYEEEE. V was clipped by 4 bases and J by 6 bases; unmatched bases: 12. This CDR3 has 16 residues. The CDR3 nucleotides are TGTGCCAGCAGCCCAACCGCGACAGGGGGCGGGAAGACCCAGTACTTC. Translated: CASSPTATGGGKTQYF. Supplemented by reference TRBV5-6 and TRBJ2-5, the full variable domain reads DAGVTQSPTHLIKTRGQQVTLRCSPKSGHDTVSWYQQALGQGPQFIFQYYEEEERQRGNFPDRFSGHQFPNYSSELNVNALLLGDSALYLCASSPTATGGGKTQYFGPGTRLLVL.

This clonotype was counted ten times or more. V is TRBV5-6 and J is TRBJ2-7; D possibly corresponds to TRBD2 (7 bases). CDR3 size: 16 residues. V lost 4 bases and J 5 bases, leaving 22 bases between the germline ends. The V gene's germline CDR1 is SGHDT and CDR2 YYEEEE. The CDR3, as DNA: TGTGCCAGCAGCCCCACCCGGGGGGCCTTCGTGGACGAGCAGTACTTC. Amino acids: CASSPTRGAFVDEQYF. Based on the CDR3 plus reference TRBV5-6 and TRBJ2-7, the full variable domain is DAGVTQSPTHLIKTRGQQVTLRCSPKSGHDTVSWYQQALGQGPQFIFQYYEEEERQRGNFPDRFSGHQFPNYSSELNVNALLLGDSALYLCASSPTRGAFVDEQYFGPGTRLTVT.